This T cell receptor beta chain was captured by sequencing in a study of blood T cell repertoires in COVID-19. Germline CDR1 reads MDHEN; CDR2 reads SYDVKM. Unmatched junction bases numbered 14, after V lost 6 bases and J lost 3 bases. The CDR3 consists of 16 residues. This table comes from immunoSEQ multiplex PCR, and its TCRdb copy is limited to in-frame clones, with some not included. The data hold 90,000 or so clones, with about nine tenths observed a single time. This rearrangement joins TRBV28 to TRBJ2-7; TRBD1 agrees at 7 bases. This clonotype originated in a man aged 18 to 29 with COVID-19, enrolled during active disease. The sample was peripheral blood. The CDR3 spells CASSPQSGQYLYEQYF. The CDR3, as DNA: TGTGCCAGCAGCCCCCAGTCGGGACAGTACCTCTACGAGCAGTACTTC.